This TCR beta chain was sequenced during a study of T cells in Graves' hyperthyroidism and ophthalmopathy (dated by TCRdb to between 2018 and 2021). General notes on the study: Peripheral blood samples were taken at initial diagnosis, before any treatment was given. To identify distinguishing TCR V-J signatures, a discovery cohort of around 100 patients was used, comprising some 45 with Graves' ophthalmopathy and 57 with stable Graves' hyperthyroidism. Whether ophthalmopathy could be predicted prospectively was tested in an independent validation cohort made up of 18 to 20 hyperthyroidism patients plus 17 patients who later progressed to ophthalmopathy. The roughly 91 discovery patients were randomly divided into training and test sets at a 7:3 ratio. In addition, the study compared T-cell repertoires in thyroid tissue and in blood from several Graves' hyperthyroidism patients. After sampling, hyperthyroidism patients received methimazole starting at 30 mg daily, and ophthalmopathy patients received high-dose intravenous methylprednisolone. TCR Vbeta CDR3 sequencing of roughly 140 peripheral blood samples (fewer than 45 ophthalmopathy, 75 to 85 hyperthyroidism and some 17 progressor patients) is reported in the paper. Study-wide conclusions, independent of this receptor: Sample size was not statistically predetermined, and investigators were not blinded to group allocation. A model built on a 13 V-J signature distinguished ophthalmopathy from stable hyperthyroidism, reaching around 90% sensitivity and about 81% specificity in cross-validation and 80%/75% in testing. In validation, progression to ophthalmopathy was predicted by the model with around 71% sensitivity and 72.22% specificity, a median of roughly six months before onset. Most expanded thyroid clonotypes (frequency above 0.001) were also found in blood, which suggests that blood repertoires may mirror thyroid immune responses.

TCR beta CDR3 regions were amplified from RNA transcripts. The first round of RT-PCR for the TCR CDR3 was performed with the HTBI primer set and the Qiagen OneStep RT-PCR kit. Libraries were constructed in a second round of multiplex PCR, after which size selection and purification were carried out. Libraries were sequenced paired-end with 100 bp reads on an Illumina HiSeq2000. Concerning the study's data processing: SOAPnuke was used to process the raw data, throwing out any read that contained adapters or uncalled bases, had a mean Phred below 15, or lacked an exact constant-primer or identifier match. COPE v1.2.5 was used to merge the high-quality paired reads, and each unique nucleotide sequence was defined as a clonotype. Clonotypes were aligned to IMGT TRBV, TRBD and TRBJ reference segments using MiTCR v1.1. Only V-J combinations with frequency above 0.0001, covering 99% to 99.2% of repertoires, were analysed. A TCS score was defined as the ratio between F50 (clonal expansion) and ExV (chaos), using BLOSUM62-based TCRdist between CDR3 peptides within each V-J. Welch's t-statistics and random forest reduced roughly 530 V-J features to 10 to 15, which were used in a naive Bayes classifier (R e1071). TCRdb took the public reads, trimmed them with fastp at Q25, ran MiXCR for clone calling and kept in-frame beta chains. Rows with one shared CDR3 protein collapse into an entry with the most common genes and DNA. The V and J calls, along with clone size, are taken from TCRdb and not from the paper's own processing. Recorded for this sample are roughly 380,000 distinct CDR3 sequences; approximately 14% of them occurred a single time. Of the sample, approximately 10% falls within the top ten clones.

Stable Graves' hyperthyroidism was defined as the absence of progression to ophthalmopathy over 18 months of follow-up. Hyperthyroidism patients were aged 18 to 65 years and newly diagnosed, with disease duration of less than 2 months. The study excluded patients with uncontrolled infections, other autoimmune diseases, pregnancy or lactation. Diagnoses were established on the basis of clinical symptoms, serum thyroxine and TRAb, thyroid ultrasound, and orbital computed tomography. Ficoll-Paque density gradient centrifugation was used to isolate PBMCs from approximately 10 ml of fresh peripheral blood. Total RNA was extracted using Trizol reagent, and RNA quality was assessed on an Agilent 2100 Bioanalyzer. The trim is 3 bases for V and 6 bases for J, with a gap of 7 bases between the germline ends. From a lookup of the germline V gene, CDR1 and CDR2 are SGHTA and FQGNSA. Taken from cysteine to phenylalanine, the CDR3 has 12 residues. The retained sequence is limited to the CDR3, 36 bases, with the frame set at the first base.

This clonotype was counted at least ten times. Which antigen it targets is not known. No much larger clone is present one base from it, and per-base qualities are unavailable. The origin of this receptor is a woman aged 55-75 years with Graves' hyperthyroidism. The V and J genes are TRBV7-2 and TRBJ2-3, with TRBD2 as a weak D call on 5 bases. The sample taken for sequencing was blood. The CDR3 corresponds to CASSFGGDTQYF. The DNA reads as follows: TGTGCCAGCAGCTTTGGCGGGGATACGCAGTATTTT.